These T cell receptor beta chains were read from a single sample in a study of CD8 T cells in Susac syndrome. TCRdb recomputed calls from the immunoSEQ multiplex PCR reads with MiXCR, one row per CDR3 protein. The table records about 100,000 distinct CDR3 sequences, 95% of them present only once. The sample taken for sequencing was CD8+ T cells from PBMCs. These receptors came from a human donor with Susac syndrome. The CDR3 runs from the conserved cysteine through the conserved F or W. The D gene is left open where the match is weak. The size field is filled for only some rows; it gives once, few, many or a size class.

abundance	v_gene	d_gene	j_gene	CDR3aa	CDR3nt
NA	TRBV4-1	NA	TRBJ2-4	CASSQEIGAVDIQYF	TGCGCCAGCAGCCAAGAAATAGGGGCGGTGGACATTCAGTACTTC
NA	TRBV29-1	NA	TRBJ2-6	CSVKSGASGANVLTF	TGCAGCGTTAAGTCGGGGGCCTCTGGGGCCAACGTCCTGACTTTC
NA	TRBV19	TRBD1	TRBJ1-2	CASRGTDHNYGYTF	TGTGCCAGTAGAGGGACAGACCATAACTATGGCTACACCTTC
NA	TRBV13	NA	TRBJ2-1	CASSPQGGGRNEQFF	TGTGCCAGCAGCCCACAGGGGGGGGGCCGTAATGAGCAGTTCTTC
NA	TRBV29-1	NA	TRBJ2-5	CSVFGTQETQYF	TGCAGCGTTTTTGGAACTCAAGAGACCCAGTACTTC
NA	TRBV28	NA	TRBJ1-2	CASSLRVRGYTF	TGTGCCAGCAGTTTAAGGGTGAGGGGCTACACCTTC
NA	TRBV5-1	NA	TRBJ1-6	CASSLEDRSSYNSPLHF	TGCGCCAGCAGCTTGGAAGACAGGAGCTCCTATAATTCACCCCTCCACTTT
NA	TRBV29-1	NA	TRBJ2-3	CSGADRTDTQYF	TGCAGCGGGGCCGACCGCACAGATACGCAGTATTTT
NA	TRBV4-1	TRBD1	TRBJ1-6	CASSQDRGPPVWSPLHF	TGCGCCAGCAGCCAAGACAGGGGGCCTCCGGTCTGGTCACCCCTCCACTTT
NA	TRBV11-3	NA	TRBJ1-6	CASSLRDTRSPLHF	TGTGCCAGCAGCTTACGGGACACAAGGTCACCCCTCCACTTT
NA	TRBV5-1	TRBD1	TRBJ1-2	CASSALTGYDGYTF	TGCGCCAGCAGCGCCTTGACAGGGTACGACGGCTACACCTTC
NA	TRBV12-3/TRBV12-4	TRBD2	TRBJ2-1	CASSLARSGGFF	TGTGCCAGCAGTTTAGCGCGGAGCGGGGGGTTCTTC
NA	TRBV9	NA	TRBJ2-7	CASSVEGGPSYEQYF	TGTGCCAGCAGCGTAGAGGGGGGGCCCTCCTACGAGCAGTACTTC
NA	TRBV9	NA	TRBJ1-1	CASSVGENTEAFF	TGTGCCAGCAGCGTAGGTGAGAACACTGAAGCTTTCTTT
once	TRBV12-5	TRBD1	TRBJ1-6	CASGLQGDTNSLHF	TGTGCTAGTGGTTTACAGGGGGATACGAACTCCCTCCACTTT
NA	TRBV29-1	NA	TRBJ2-7	CSVIPGNSHEQYF	TGCAGCGTGATACCCGGGAACTCCCACGAGCAGTACTTC
NA	TRBV29-1	NA	TRBJ2-4	CSVGGGRFSKNIQYF	TGCAGCGTTGGAGGGGGTCGGTTTTCCAAAAACATTCAGTACTTC
NA	TRBV11-3	NA	TRBJ1-2	CASSSERVDGYTF	TGTGCCAGCTCCTCAGAAAGGGTAGATGGCTACACCTTC
NA	TRBV27	NA	TRBJ1-6	CASSFIGGPYNSPLHF	TGTGCCAGCAGTTTCATCGGGGGACCCTATAATTCACCCCTCCACTTT
NA	TRBV4-1	TRBD1	TRBJ1-2	CASSQGPTGAGGYTF	TGCGCCAGCAGCCAAGGTCCGACAGGGGCGGGGGGCTACACCTTC
NA	TRBV29-1	NA	TRBJ2-2	CSVEETGELFF	TGCAGCGTTGAAGAGACCGGGGAGCTGTTTTTT
NA	TRBV27	TRBD2	TRBJ2-7	CASSPQAGGNYEQYF	TGTGCCAGCAGTCCCCAGGCGGGGGGGAACTACGAGCAGTACTTC
NA	TRBV29-1	NA	TRBJ2-1	CSATGTGNEQFF	TGCAGCGCCACGGGGACTGGGAATGAGCAGTTCTTC
NA	TRBV7-9	NA	TRBJ2-4	CASTKEGAKNIQYF	TGTGCCAGCACCAAAGAGGGGGCCAAAAACATTCAGTACTTC
NA	TRBV2	NA	TRBJ2-7	CASQGISYEQYF	TGTGCCAGCCAGGGGATCTCCTACGAGCAGTACTTC
NA	TRBV18	NA	TRBJ1-2	CASSPPQGWGYTF	TGTGCCAGCTCACCACCGCAGGGTTGGGGCTACACCTTC
NA	TRBV12-5	NA	TRBJ2-3	CASGLLTDTQYF	TGTGCTAGTGGCCTTCTCACAGATACGCAGTATTTT
NA	TRBV19	TRBD1	TRBJ2-7	CARGQGIEQYF	TGTGCCAGGGGACAGGGGATCGAGCAGTACTTC
NA	TRBV12-5	TRBD2	TRBJ2-7	CASGTGGYEQYF	TGTGCTAGTGGTACGGGGGGGTACGAGCAGTACTTC
NA	TRBV20-1	TRBD2	TRBJ2-7	CSATLSGRDEQYF	TGCAGTGCAACACTTAGCGGGAGAGACGAGCAGTACTTC
NA	TRBV19	NA	TRBJ2-7	CASRYDAESYEQYF	TGTGCCAGTAGATACGACGCAGAATCCTACGAGCAGTACTTC
NA	TRBV23-1	NA	TRBJ2-1	CASSQSGSSSYNEQFF	TGCGCCAGCAGTCAATCGGGGAGCAGCTCCTACAATGAGCAGTTCTTC
NA	TRBV24-1	NA	TRBJ2-2	CATSDSFTGELFF	TGTGCCACCAGTGATTCCTTCACCGGGGAGCTGTTTTTT
NA	TRBV7-9	NA	TRBJ2-7	CASSLLGPPGREQYF	TGTGCCAGCAGCTTATTGGGCCCCCCGGGGCGCGAGCAGTACTTC
NA	TRBV7-9	TRBD2	TRBJ2-3	CASSFTSGSGTDTQYF	TGTGCCAGCAGCTTTACTAGCGGGAGTGGCACAGATACGCAGTATTTT
NA	TRBV9	TRBD1	TRBJ2-2	CASSVSGTGMGGELFF	TGTGCCAGCAGCGTCTCCGGGACAGGGATGGGCGGGGAGCTGTTTTTT
NA	TRBV18	NA	TRBJ2-2	CASSPPPGTGELFF	TGTGCCAGCTCACCACCTCCAGGGACCGGGGAGCTGTTTTTT
NA	TRBV12-3/TRBV12-4	NA	TRBJ1-5	CASTDPGGNQPQHF	TGTGCCAGCACCGATCCCGGGGGGAATCAGCCCCAGCATTTT
NA	TRBV10-3	NA	TRBJ2-1	CAITPSSYNEQFF	TGTGCCATCACTCCGAGCTCCTACAATGAGCAGTTCTTC
once	TRBV5-1	NA	TRBJ2-1	CASSPAAYPDEQFF	TGCGCCAGCAGCCCAGCAGCGTACCCCGATGAGCAGTTCTTC
NA	TRBV29-1	NA	TRBJ2-3	CSVVLPGWSTDTQYF	TGCAGCGTTGTACTTCCAGGGTGGTCCACAGATACGCAGTATTTT
NA	TRBV12-3/TRBV12-4	NA	TRBJ1-5	CASSRTGAVQPQHF	TGTGCCAGCAGCCGGACCGGGGCGGTTCAGCCCCAGCATTTT
NA	TRBV29-1	NA	TRBJ1-1	CSVEGHTEAFF	TGCAGCGTCGAGGGACACACTGAAGCTTTCTTT
NA	TRBV2	NA	TRBJ2-1	CASIRGVSYNEQFF	TGTGCCAGCATCCGGGGAGTCTCCTACAATGAGCAGTTCTTC
NA	TRBV4-1	NA	TRBJ2-4	CASSQDQGSNIQYF	TGCGCCAGCAGCCAAGATCAGGGGTCGAACATTCAGTACTTC
NA	TRBV18	TRBD2	TRBJ2-7	CASSLREGEQYF	TGTGCCAGCTCACTCAGGGAGGGGGAGCAGTACTTC
NA	TRBV29-1	NA	TRBJ2-2	CSVRLRGASTGELFF	TGCAGCGTTCGGCTTAGGGGGGCGAGCACCGGGGAGCTGTTTTTT